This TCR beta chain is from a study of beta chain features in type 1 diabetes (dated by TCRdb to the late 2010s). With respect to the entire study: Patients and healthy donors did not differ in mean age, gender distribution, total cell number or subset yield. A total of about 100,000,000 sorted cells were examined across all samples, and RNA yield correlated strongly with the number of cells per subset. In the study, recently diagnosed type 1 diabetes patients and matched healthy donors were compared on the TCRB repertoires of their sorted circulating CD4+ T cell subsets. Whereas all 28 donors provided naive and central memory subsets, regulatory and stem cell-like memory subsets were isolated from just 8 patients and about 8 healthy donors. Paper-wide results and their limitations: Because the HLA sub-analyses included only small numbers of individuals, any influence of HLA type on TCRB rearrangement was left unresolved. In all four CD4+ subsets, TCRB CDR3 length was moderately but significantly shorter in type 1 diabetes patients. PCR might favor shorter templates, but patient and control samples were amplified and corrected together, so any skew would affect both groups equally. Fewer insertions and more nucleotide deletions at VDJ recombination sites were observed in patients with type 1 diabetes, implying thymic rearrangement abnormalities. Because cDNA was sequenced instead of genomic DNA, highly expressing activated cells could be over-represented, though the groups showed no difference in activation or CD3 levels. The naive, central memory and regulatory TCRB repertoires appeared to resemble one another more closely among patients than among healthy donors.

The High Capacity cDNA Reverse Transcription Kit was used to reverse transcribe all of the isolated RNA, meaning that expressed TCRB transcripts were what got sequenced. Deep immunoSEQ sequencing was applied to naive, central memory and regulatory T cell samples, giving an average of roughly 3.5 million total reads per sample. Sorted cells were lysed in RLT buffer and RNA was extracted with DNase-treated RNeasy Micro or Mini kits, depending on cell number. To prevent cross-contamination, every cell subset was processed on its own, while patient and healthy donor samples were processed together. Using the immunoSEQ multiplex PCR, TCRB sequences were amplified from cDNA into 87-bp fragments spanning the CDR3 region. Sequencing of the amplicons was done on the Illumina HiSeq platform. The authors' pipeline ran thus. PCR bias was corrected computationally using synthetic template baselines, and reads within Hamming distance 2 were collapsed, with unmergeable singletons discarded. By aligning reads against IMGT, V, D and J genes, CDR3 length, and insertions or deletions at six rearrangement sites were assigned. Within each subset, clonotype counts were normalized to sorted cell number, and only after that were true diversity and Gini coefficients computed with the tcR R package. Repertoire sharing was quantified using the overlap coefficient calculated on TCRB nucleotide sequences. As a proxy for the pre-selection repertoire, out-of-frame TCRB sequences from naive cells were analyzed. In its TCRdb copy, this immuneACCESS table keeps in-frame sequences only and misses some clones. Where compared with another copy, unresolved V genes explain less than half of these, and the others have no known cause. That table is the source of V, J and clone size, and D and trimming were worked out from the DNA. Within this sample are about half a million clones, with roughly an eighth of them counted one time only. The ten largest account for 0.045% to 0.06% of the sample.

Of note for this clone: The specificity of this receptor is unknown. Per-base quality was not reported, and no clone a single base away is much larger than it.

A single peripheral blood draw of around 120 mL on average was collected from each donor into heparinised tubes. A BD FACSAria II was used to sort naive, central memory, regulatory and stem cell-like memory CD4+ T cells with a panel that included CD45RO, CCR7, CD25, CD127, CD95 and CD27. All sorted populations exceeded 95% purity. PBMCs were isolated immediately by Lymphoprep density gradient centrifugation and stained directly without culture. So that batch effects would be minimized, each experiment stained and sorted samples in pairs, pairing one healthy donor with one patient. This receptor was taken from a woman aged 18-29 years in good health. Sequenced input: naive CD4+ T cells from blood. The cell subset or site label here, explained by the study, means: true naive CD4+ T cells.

The bases read TGCAGCGTTGAAGCGGGGGCGTGGGGCACAGATACGCAGTATTTT. It codes for CSVEAGAWGTDTQYF. This receptor chain uses TRBV29-1 and TRBJ2-3; the D assignment is uncertain and may be TRBD1 or TRBD2, with 6 bases supporting each. CDR3 length: 15 amino acids, cysteine to phenylalanine. The kept DNA is CDR3 alone, 45 bases in frame from the first base. The germline V gene supplies CDR1 SQVTM and CDR2 ANQGSEA. V loses 1 base, J loses 1 base, and the germline ends lie 12 bases apart.